These 10 T cell receptor beta chains originate from one sample sequenced in a study of T cell responses to AZD1222 COVID-19 vaccine. Produced via immunoSEQ multiplex PCR; TCRdb's table is partial and in-frame only. The sample comprises approximately 89,000 clones, 70% to 90% of which are singletons, and 2.5% to 3% rests with the top ten. The source was peripheral blood, collected on day 0 of AZD1222 vaccination. Receptors originate from an adult in good health.

V usage is TRBV19 and J usage is TRBJ1-1; D remains unclear. This CDR3 spans 16 amino acids. CDR1 is LNHDA and CDR2 is SQIVND in the germline V gene (reference sequence). V lost 1 base to trimming and J lost 5 bases, with 17 bases between them. CDR3 sequence (DNA): TGTGCCAGTAGTATAGGGGAGAATACGGGATGGACTGAAGCTTTCTTT. Amino acids: CASSIGENTGWTEAFF.

The gene calls are TRBV10-2 and TRBJ1-2; D not certain. CDR3 size: 14 residues. Germline loops: CDR1 WSHSY, CDR2 SAAADI. V gave up 0 bases and J gave up 6 bases, with 11 bases separating them. The CDR3 sequence: CASSESQGFDGYTF. Here the CDR3 DNA reads TGCGCCAGCAGTGAGTCTCAAGGGTTTGATGGCTACACCTTC.

This clone was observed once. This chain links TRBV30 with TRBJ1-2; possible D gene TRBD1, 5 bases. The CDR3 sequence is 12 residues long. Trimming stripped 5 bases from V and 9 bases from J, with 16 bases between. Germline CDR1 is GTSNPN and CDR2 is SVGIG (reference sequence). In DNA form, the CDR3 reads TGTGCCTGGCTCGGGACTGCAAGAAGCTACACCTTC. Its translation is CAWLGTARSYTF.

This chain's CDR3 is CASSSKTSGGAGDTQYF. In DNA, the CDR3 is TGTGCCAGCAGCTCGAAGACTAGCGGGGGGGCTGGAGATACGCAGTATTTT. V usage is TRBV5-4 and J usage is TRBJ2-3, with 14 bases that match TRBD2. CDR1 is SGHNT, CDR2 YYREEE, per germline (reference sequence). The length of the CDR3 is 17 residues. V was pared by 3 bases and J by 5 bases, with 8 bases of the junction left unmatched. The full variable domain, its missing parts supplied by reference TRBV5-4 and TRBJ2-3, is ETGVTQSPTHLIKTRGQQVTLRCSSQSGHNTVSWYQQALGQGPQFIFQYYREEENGRGNFPPRFSGLQFPNYSSELNVNALELDDSALYLCASSSKTSGGAGDTQYFGPGTRLTVL.

V is TRBV6-5 and J is TRBJ1-5; perhaps TRBD1 as D (5 bases). The CDR3 is made up of 15 amino acids. The germline V gene has CDR1 MNHEY and CDR2 SVGAGI. The CDR3 sequence is CATHPGQAFNQPQHF. The CDR3, as DNA: TGTGCAACCCACCCAGGGCAGGCGTTCAATCAGCCCCAGCATTTT.

This chain joins TRBV2 and TRBJ2-3; 9 positions agree with TRBD1. Germline loops: CDR1 SNHLY, CDR2 FYNNEI. The CDR3 covers 15 residues. The trim removed 7 bases at V and 2 bases at J, leaving 7 bases unmatched. The CDR3 protein is CASKTQGATTDTQYF. CDR3 DNA: TGTGCCAGCAAGACACAGGGGGCGACCACAGATACGCAGTATTTT.

The chain uses TRBV28 and TRBJ1-4; D perhaps matches TRBD1 (5 bases). The V gene lost 6 bases and the J gene lost 4 bases, with 12 bases spanning the gap. In germline, CDR1 is MDHEN, CDR2 SYDVKM. The CDR3 is made up of 14 amino acids. CDR3 sequence reads: CASRTGRLNEKLFF. The CDR3 DNA follows: TGTGCCAGCAGGACGGGACGGCTTAATGAAAAACTGTTTTTT. The whole variable domain, filled in from reference TRBV28 and TRBJ1-4, reads DVKVTQSSRYLVKRTGEKVFLECVQDMDHENMFWYRQDPGLGLRLIYFSYDVKMKEKGDIPEGYSVSREKKERFSLILESASTNQTSMYLCASRTGRLNEKLFFGSGTQLSVL.

The chain has TRBV30 and TRBJ1-6; the match to TRBD1 covers 9 bases. V lost 4 bases to trimming and J lost 10 bases; unmatched junction nucleotides: 5. Germline lookup yields CDR1 GTSNPN and CDR2 SVGIG (reference sequence). This CDR3 has 13 amino acids. The CDR3 region has the DNA TGTGCCTGGACCCGGGACAGGGCCTCACCCCTCCACTTT. It codes for CAWTRDRASPLHF. The complete variable domain, with remaining parts taken from reference TRBV30 and TRBJ1-6, reads SQTIHQWPATLVQPVGSPLSLECTVEGTSNPNLYWYRQAAGRGLQLLFYSVGIGQISSEVPQNLSASRPQDRQFILSSKKLLLSDSGFYLCAWTRDRASPLHFGNGTRLTVT.

The chain combines TRBV19 with TRBJ2-1; D unresolved. The V and J ends lost 3 bases and 6 bases respectively, with 3 bases between them. Germline V gene data show CDR1 as LNHDA and CDR2 as SQIVND (reference sequence). The CDR3 is made up of 11 amino acids. The CDR3 reads CASSMTNEQFF. DNA of the CDR3: TGTGCCAGTAGTATGACCAATGAGCAGTTCTTC.

The V gene is TRBV4-2, the J gene TRBJ2-2, with 13 bases matching TRBD2. This CDR3 has 17 amino acids. Germline CDR1 and CDR2: LGHNA and YNFKEQ. V trimming: 6 bases; J trimming: 4 bases; junction bases outside the gene matches: 8. CDR3 coding DNA: TGTGCCAGCAGAAAGGGGACTAGCGGGGTTGTCACCGGGGAGCTGTTTTTT. It specifies CASRKGTSGVVTGELFF.